The clone carrying this T cell receptor (beta chain) came up once. It was during active infection that Seattle patients were enrolled and then longitudinally followed. The data stem from a study of blood T cell repertoires in COVID-19. Trimming left V 4 bases short and J 0 bases short, with 10 bases between. The germline CDR1 and CDR2 sequences are LNHDA and SQIVND (reference sequence). CDR3 size: 15 residues. As originally analysed: Reference gene primer amplification yielded estimated nucleated cell counts. Data came from immunoSEQ multiplex PCR; TCRdb stores just in-frame clones and leaves some out. Clonal size and the V and J genes are those of that table, whereas D and trimming came from the DNA. This sample carries 410,000 or so clones, approximately 90% of them seen once, and the ten largest clones take 1.5% to 1.8%.

Sequenced sample: peripheral blood. J is TRBJ1-5 and V is TRBV19; D is perhaps TRBD1 (5 bases). The sequence was collected from a woman aged 40 to 50 with COVID-19, enrolled during active disease. The CDR3 loop is CASSNGHYSNQPQHF. The CDR3 DNA is TGTGCCAGTAGTAACGGACACTATAGCAATCAGCCCCAGCATTTT.